This TCR beta chain was documented in a study of human T cells and chemical hapten exposure. In the study overall: Sensitization used 2% DPC on about 2 cm by about 2 cm upper inner arm skin. Patients were mainly female, each with alopecia areata, totalis or universalis.

The time point denotes: patch test 2, 6 weeks after DPC sensitization. Treatment given: therapeutic diphenylcyclopropenone sensitization with weekly scalp DPC. This clonotype came up many times. CDR3 length equals 15 residues. The V end lost 0 bases, the J end lost 0 bases, and 6 bases lay between the germline ends. Germline V gene lookup returns CDR1 MNHEY and CDR2 SVGEGT. TCRdb reprocessed the RACE reads with MiXCR, giving one entry per CDR3 protein. The table lists about 380,000 distinct CDR3 sequences, about 6% of them singletons. This receptor was taken from a woman in her late teens or twenties with alopecia areata. Some clones in this sample may be carry-over from other donors' samples. Sequencing used whole blood, obtained in connection with sensitization to the hapten diphenylcyclopropenone (DPC). The chain has TRBV6-2 or TRBV6-3 and TRBJ1-5, with D hard to call. CDR3 region: CASSYSGVSNQPQHF. The CDR3 DNA sequence: TGTGCCAGCAGTTACTCTGGGGTTAGCAATCAGCCCCAGCATTTT.